One sample yielded the 26 T cell receptor beta chains listed below, sequenced in a study of beta chain features in type 1 diabetes. Expressed TCRB transcripts were sequenced because the isolated RNA had all been reverse transcribed beforehand. Assay used: immunoSEQ multiplex PCR; TCRdb lists only in-frame clones, some missing. The top ten hold approximately 0.01% of the sample, which has more than 300,000 clones, about 12% seen once. Overall study results and limits: Shortening of TCRB CDR3s, moderate but significant, appeared in all four CD4+ subsets of Type 1 diabetes patients.

Their antigens are not known. The sample taken for sequencing was naive CD4+ T cells from blood. The receptor source for this set is a woman younger than 35 with type 1 diabetes.

V is TRBV5-4 and J is TRBJ1-2; 7 bases are shared with TRBD1. The trim removed 7 bases at V and 5 bases at J, leaving 11 bases unmatched. The CDR3 has 14 amino acids. From germline, CDR1 is SGHNT and CDR2 YYREEE (reference sequence). This chain's CDR3 is CASGRPDRAYGYTF. The CDR3 nucleotides are TGTGCCAGCGGAAGGCCTGACAGGGCGTATGGCTACACCTTC.

In this sample, this clone turned up a few times. This chain connects TRBV19 to TRBJ2-2; D uncertain. Per germline, CDR1 LNHDA and CDR2 SQIVND (reference sequence). V lost 5 bases to trimming and J lost 4 bases, with 11 bases between them. The CDR3 is 14 residues long. The CDR3 bases are TGTGCCAGTAGTTTTGAGGTTCCCACCGGGGAGCTGTTTTTT. This gives the protein CASSFEVPTGELFF.

This clone has only a few counts. The V gene is TRBV5-1, the J gene TRBJ2-7; D is unclear. The CDR3 is 13 amino acids. From germline, CDR1 is SGHRS and CDR2 YFSETQ. The ends were cut back, 0 bases at V and 7 bases at J, with 11 bases in the middle. The CDR3 region is CASSLVPSVEQYF. CDR3 nucleotides: TGCGCCAGCAGCTTGGTGCCTTCAGTGGAGCAGTACTTC.

The chain recombines TRBV9 with TRBJ2-3, with 11 bases lining up with TRBD2. V trimming: 4 bases; J trimming: 6 bases; junction bases outside the gene matches: 10. The CDR3 length is 16 residues. Germline CDR1 and CDR2: SGDLS and YYNGEE. The CDR3 nucleotides read TGTGCCAGCAGCCTCACTCTAGCGGGGGGTTGGGATACGCAGTATTTT. Translating it yields CASSLTLAGGWDTQYF.

This clone was detected a few times. The chain recombines TRBV11-2 with TRBJ2-1; 11 nucleotides match TRBD2. V was clipped by 5 bases and J by 7 bases; unmatched bases: 7. The CDR3 contains 15 residues. The germline gives CDR1 SGHAT, CDR2 FQNNGV. DNA for the CDR3: TGTGCCAGCAGCGGGACTAGCGGTCGGGGGAATGAGCAGTTCTTC. Translating it yields CASSGTSGRGNEQFF.

The V gene is TRBV5-1, the J gene TRBJ2-5; 9 positions match TRBD2. Germline-derived CDR1 and CDR2 are SGHRS and YFSETQ. The length of the CDR3 is 17 residues. With 0 bases clipped from V and 5 bases from J, the junction kept 11 bases outside the gene matches. Here the CDR3 reads CASSLAGRRGGRETQYF. The CDR3 DNA reads TGCGCCAGCAGCTTGGCCGGACGGCGGGGGGGCAGGGAGACCCAGTACTTC.

This clone has only a few counts. The chain recombines TRBV4-3 with TRBJ1-1; D is possibly TRBD1 (5 bases). CDR1 is LGHNA, CDR2 YSLEER, per germline. Trimming stripped 0 bases from V and 4 bases from J, with 9 bases between. The CDR3 runs to 14 residues. The CDR3 region has the DNA TGCGCCAGCAGCCAAGATTGGAGGGGCACTGAAGCTTTCTTT. Its translation is CASSQDWRGTEAFF.

The rearrangement joins TRBV7-9 to TRBJ1-3; D remains ambiguous. The germline V and J ends were trimmed by 7 bases and 4 bases, with 8 bases remaining between them. This CDR3 is built from 12 residues. Looked up from germline, CDR1 is SEHNR and CDR2 is FQNEAQ (reference sequence). CDR3 residues: CASTPTGNTIYF. The CDR3, as DNA: TGTGCCAGCACCCCGACAGGAAACACCATATATTTT.

Here the CDR3 reads CASSENSGKYYEQYF. CDR3 nucleotide sequence: TGTGCCAGCAGTGAGAATAGCGGGAAGTACTACGAGCAGTACTTC. The chain uses TRBV2 and TRBJ2-7, with 8 bases matching TRBD2. V shed 3 bases and J 3 bases; nucleotides not matched to a gene: 7. Germline assignment: CDR1 SNHLY and CDR2 FYNNEI. This CDR3 contains 15 residues.

There are a few counts of this clone. The chain is built from TRBV5-5 and TRBJ1-5; TRBD1 matches 8 bases. V lost 6 bases and J lost 5; bases outside the gene matches: 7. Germline V gene sequence: CDR1 SGHKS, CDR2 YYEKEE (reference sequence). The CDR3 consists of 14 residues. The DNA for the CDR3 is TGTGCCAGCACCTCGGACAGGGTGGATCAGCCCCAGCATTTT. Its translation: CASTSDRVDQPQHF. The entire variable domain, with the rest obtained from reference TRBV5-5 and TRBJ1-5, is as follows: DAGVTQSPTHLIKTRGQQVTLRCSPISGHKSVSWYQQVLGQGPQFIFQYYEKEERGRGNFPDRFSARQFPNYSSELNVNALLLGDSALYLCASTSDRVDQPQHFGDGTRLSIL.

A few counts support this clone. The V call is TRBV4-3, the J call TRBJ2-5; the D gene is possibly TRBD1 (6 bases). Trimming took 4 bases from V and 1 from J, leaving 10 bases between them. The germline CDR1 and CDR2 sequences are LGHNA and YSLEER. The CDR3 has 14 residues. The CDR3 region has the DNA TGCGCCAGCAGCCCGCAGGGGTTCCAAGAGACCCAGTACTTC. Residues: CASSPQGFQETQYF.

As for this clone: A junction boundary mismatches the germline segment, possibly from a read error. The CDR3 bases are TGTGCCGGCAGAACTAGCGGGGTCTACAATGAGCAGTTCTTC. The encoded protein is CAGRTSGVYNEQFF. This sequence joins TRBV2 and TRBJ2-1; 10 positions match TRBD2. The CDR3 length is 14 residues. Germline CDR1 SNHLY, CDR2 FYNNEI. The complete variable domain, with remaining parts taken from reference TRBV2 and TRBJ2-1, reads EPEVTQTPSHQVTQMGQEVILRCVPISNHLYFYWYRQILGQKVEFLVSFYNNEISEKSEIFDDQFSVERPDGSNFTLKIRSTKLEDSAMYFCAGRTSGVYNEQFFGPGTRLTVL.

This chain uses TRBV4-1 with TRBJ2-1; TRBD2 agrees at 8 bases. CDR3 length: 16 residues. Germline V gives CDR1 MGHRA, CDR2 YSYEKL. V shed 1 base, J shed 6 bases, and the junction held 8 bases outside the gene matches. CDR3 residues: CASSQGPGTSRNEQFF. DNA of the CDR3: TGCGCCAGCAGCCAAGGCCCCGGGACTAGTCGCAATGAGCAGTTCTTC.

This clone came up a few times. V and J are TRBV9 and TRBJ1-1; D not certain. CDR3 length: 15 amino acids. Germline loops: CDR1 SGDLS, CDR2 YYNGEE. Trimming stripped 0 bases from V and 0 bases from J, with 9 bases between. As DNA, the CDR3 is TGTGCCAGCAGCGTAGGGGAGAGGATGAACACTGAAGCTTTCTTT. As protein: CASSVGERMNTEAFF.

This clone appeared a few times. The gene calls are TRBV7-8 and TRBJ2-7; 7 positions match TRBD2. The CDR3 has 15 amino acids. The V and J ends lost 4 bases and 7 bases, in that order; junction bases with no gene match: 13. Germline CDR1 and CDR2: SGHVS and FQNEAQ. The DNA of the CDR3 is TGTGCCAGCAGCTCGTCCGGCGCGGGAGTTGAGGAGCAGTACTTC. This codes for CASSSSGAGVEEQYF. Full variable domain (missing parts from reference TRBV7-8 and TRBJ2-7): GAGVSQSPRYKVAKRGQDVALRCDPISGHVSLFWYQQALGQGPEFLTYFQNEAQLDKSGLPSDRFFAERPEGSVSTLKIQRTQQEDSAVYLCASSSSGAGVEEQYFGPGTRLTVT.

The gene calls are TRBV5-4 and TRBJ2-1; 7 bases agree with TRBD2. This CDR3 spans 14 amino acids. CDR1 SGHNT and CDR2 YYREEE come from the germline V gene (reference sequence). Losses at the gene ends were 4 bases for V and 7 bases for J; bases not matched to a gene: 8. CDR3 protein: CASSPRLAVNEQFF. In nucleotides, the CDR3 is TGTGCCAGCAGCCCCCGGCTAGCGGTTAATGAGCAGTTCTTC.

The chain links TRBV9 to TRBJ1-5, with D tentatively TRBD1 (6 bases). Germline V CDR1 and CDR2: SGDLS, YYNGEE. V lost 3 bases to trimming and J lost 3 bases, with 10 bases between them. CDR3 length: 14 amino acids. Here the CDR3 DNA reads TGTGCCAGCAGCGGCGGACAGTTCAATCAGCCCCAGCATTTT. It translates to CASSGGQFNQPQHF.

The chain employs TRBV29-1 and TRBJ1-1; 7 nucleotides agree with TRBD1. The CDR3 is 12 amino acids. CDR1 is SQVTM, CDR2 ANQGSEA, per germline. The V and J ends lost 0 bases and 11 bases, in that order; junction bases with no gene match: 6. In DNA form, the CDR3 reads TGCAGCGTTGAAGAACAGGGGTCCTTCGCTTTCTTT. This sequence encodes CSVEEQGSFAFF.

This clone was detected only a few times. The V and J genes are TRBV28 and TRBJ2-7; D perhaps matches TRBD2 (5 bases). Germline values: CDR1 MDHEN, CDR2 SYDVKM. Trimming took 4 bases from V and 4 from J, leaving 14 bases between them. The CDR3 totals 14 residues. This CDR3 reads CASSWVGVVYEQYF. CDR3 nucleotide sequence: TGTGCCAGCAGTTGGGTGGGAGTAGTATACGAGCAGTACTTC.

The chain carries TRBV28 and TRBJ2-7, with D possibly matching TRBD1 (6 bases). The V end lost 6 bases, the J end lost 3 bases, and 15 bases lay between the germline ends. There are 14 residues in the CDR3. Germline-derived CDR1 and CDR2 are MDHEN and SYDVKM. For the CDR3, the DNA is TGTGCCAGCAGCCCAGGGGTCTATAGCTACGAGCAGTACTTC. Its translation: CASSPGVYSYEQYF. Using reference TRBV28 and TRBJ2-7 for the parts outside the CDR3, the full variable domain is DVKVTQSSRYLVKRTGEKVFLECVQDMDHENMFWYRQDPGLGLRLIYFSYDVKMKEKGDIPEGYSVSREKKERFSLILESASTNQTSMYLCASSPGVYSYEQYFGPGTRLTVT.

The rearrangement uses TRBV15 and TRBJ2-1; perhaps TRBD2 as D (6 bases). Trimming removed 0 bases from V and 4 bases from J, with 10 bases in between. The length of the CDR3 is 15 residues. The germline V gene encodes CDR1 LNHNV and CDR2 YYDKDF (reference sequence). For the CDR3, the DNA is TGTGCCACCAGCAGAGATTTAGGGACTTACAATGAGCAGTTCTTC. Residues: CATSRDLGTYNEQFF.

J is TRBJ1-1 and V is TRBV30; D gene unclear. The V end was cut by 5 bases, the J end by 0 bases, with 10 bases between. The CDR3 totals 13 residues. Germline loops: CDR1 GTSNPN, CDR2 SVGIG (reference sequence). The CDR3 spells CAWRHTMNTEAFF. As DNA, the CDR3 is TGTGCCTGGCGACACACCATGAACACTGAAGCTTTCTTT.

This clone was counted only a few times. The chain has TRBV9 and TRBJ2-7; TRBD2 matches at 7 bases. V gave up 4 bases and J gave up 7 bases; unmatched junction bases: 8. The CDR3 has 13 residues. Germline CDR1 is SGDLS and CDR2 is YYNGEE. CDR3: CASSPGTMGEQYF. The CDR3 coding sequence is TGTGCCAGCAGCCCAGGGACTATGGGAGAGCAGTACTTC.

This clone has a handful of counts. The chain combines TRBV7-9 with TRBJ1-4; D might be TRBD1 (6 bases). CDR3 length: 13 amino acids. CDR1 is SEHNR, CDR2 FQNEAQ, per germline (reference sequence). V was shortened by 2 bases and J by 7 bases, with 8 bases between the two germline ends. Here the CDR3 DNA reads TGTGCCAGCAGCTTATCAGGGGCTGAAAAACTGTTTTTT. This gives the protein CASSLSGAEKLFF.

V gene TRBV29-1 combines with J gene TRBJ2-7; TRBD1 matches 9 bases. Trimming removed 6 bases from V and 2 bases from J; junction bases left unmatched: 8. The CDR3 sequence is 14 residues long. The germline V gene encodes CDR1 SQVTM and CDR2 ANQGSEA. The CDR3 nucleotides read TGCAGCGTCTCTAGTGGGACAGGGACCTACGAGCAGTACTTC. Its protein product is CSVSSGTGTYEQYF.

This clone was detected a few times. This sequence joins TRBV5-1 and TRBJ1-2; no reliable D call. The CDR3 has 14 residues. Deletions cut 7 bases from V and 4 bases from J, with 17 bases between. Germline V gene lookup returns CDR1 SGHRS and CDR2 YFSETQ. This CDR3 reads CASHRAPGGYGYTF. In DNA, the CDR3 is TGCGCCAGCCATCGGGCACCCGGAGGCTATGGCTACACCTTC.